These T cell receptor beta chains were read from a single sample in a study of response to subunit inactivated influenza vaccine. TCRdb re-called the RT-PCR reads through MiXCR, storing one row per CDR3 protein. The sample contains 430,000 or so distinct CDR3 sequences, approximately 11% of which appear only once. Sequencing used PBMCs from blood, obtained around seven weeks after vaccination. The receptors were sampled from a man aged 45-60 years who received an inactivated influenza vaccine. Both conserved end residues are part of each CDR3. Fields, in order: clone size, J gene, V gene, D gene, CDR3 DNA, CDR3 protein. The D gene is left open where the match is weak. Not every row has a clone size; where given, it reads once, few, many or a size class.

abundance: NA
j_gene: TRBJ2-7
v_gene: TRBV7-2
d_gene: NA
CDR3nt: TGTGCCAGCAGCTTAGAGCTCGGGGGCGTGCAGTACTTC
CDR3aa: CASSLELGGVQYF

abundance: many
j_gene: TRBJ2-3
v_gene: TRBV12-3/TRBV12-4
d_gene: TRBD1
CDR3nt: TGTGCCAGCAGTCCGGGACAGGGGTTCACAGATACGCAGTATTTT
CDR3aa: CASSPGQGFTDTQYF

abundance: NA
j_gene: TRBJ1-1
v_gene: TRBV15
d_gene: NA
CDR3nt: TGTGCCACCAGCAGAGCCCGCCGGGACACCGGTCGTGCTTTCTTT
CDR3aa: CATSRARRDTGRAFF

abundance: many
j_gene: TRBJ2-2
v_gene: TRBV7-2
d_gene: NA
CDR3nt: TGTGCCAGCAGCCGCCGGGGGCCTTCGAACACCGGGGAGCTGTTTTTT
CDR3aa: CASSRRGPSNTGELFF

abundance: many
j_gene: TRBJ2-5
v_gene: TRBV12-3/TRBV12-4
d_gene: NA
CDR3nt: TGTGCCAGCAGTTTACAGGAGAAAGAGACCCAGTACTTC
CDR3aa: CASSLQEKETQYF

abundance: many
j_gene: TRBJ2-7
v_gene: TRBV12-3/TRBV12-4
d_gene: TRBD2
CDR3nt: TGTGCCAGCAGCCGAACTAGCGGGGCCTCCTACGAGCAGTACTTC
CDR3aa: CASSRTSGASYEQYF

abundance: NA
j_gene: TRBJ1-5
v_gene: TRBV10-3
d_gene: NA
CDR3nt: TGTGCCATCAGTGAGATTGGGTCCCGTCAGCCCCAGCATTTT
CDR3aa: CAISEIGSRQPQHF

abundance: NA
j_gene: TRBJ1-3
v_gene: TRBV7-2
d_gene: TRBD1
CDR3nt: TGTGCCAGCAGCTTAGTCCGGACAGGGTCTGGAAACACCATATATTTT
CDR3aa: CASSLVRTGSGNTIYF

abundance: few
j_gene: TRBJ2-1
v_gene: TRBV3-1
d_gene: TRBD1
CDR3nt: TGTGCCAGCAGCCAACCTGGGACAGCTTCCTACAATGAGCAGTTCTTC
CDR3aa: CASSQPGTASYNEQFF

abundance: many
j_gene: TRBJ2-1
v_gene: TRBV29-1
d_gene: NA
CDR3nt: TGCAGCACCGCTGAGACTCCCTTTAGGGATGAGCAGTTCTTC
CDR3aa: CSTAETPFRDEQFF

abundance: many
j_gene: TRBJ2-3
v_gene: TRBV7-9
d_gene: TRBD2
CDR3nt: TGTGCCAGCAGCTTAGAAGTAGCGGGAATGGGGCAGTATTTT
CDR3aa: CASSLEVAGMGQYF

abundance: NA
j_gene: TRBJ2-7
v_gene: TRBV18
d_gene: NA
CDR3nt: TGTGCCAGCTCCTTCTCAAGGGGGGAGGAGCAGTACTTC
CDR3aa: CASSFSRGEEQYF

abundance: NA
j_gene: TRBJ2-2
v_gene: TRBV20-1
d_gene: NA
CDR3nt: TGCAGTGCTAGAGCCCAACTTAACACCGGGGAGCTGTTTTTT
CDR3aa: CSARAQLNTGELFF

abundance: many
j_gene: TRBJ2-3
v_gene: TRBV29-1
d_gene: NA
CDR3nt: TGCAGCGTTGAAGGGGGTTCTACCATGGATACGCAGTATTTT
CDR3aa: CSVEGGSTMDTQYF

abundance: few
j_gene: TRBJ2-2
v_gene: TRBV5-1
d_gene: NA
CDR3nt: TGCGCCAGCAGCGTTAACCTCCCCGGGGAGCTGTTTTTT
CDR3aa: CASSVNLPGELFF

abundance: few
j_gene: TRBJ1-1
v_gene: TRBV29-1
d_gene: NA
CDR3nt: TGCAGCGTTCGCCAGGGTTGGGCTTTCTTT
CDR3aa: CSVRQGWAFF

abundance: many
j_gene: TRBJ2-3
v_gene: TRBV29-1
d_gene: TRBD2
CDR3nt: TGCAGCGTTGCCTGGGCTAGCGGCATCACAGATACGCAGTATTTT
CDR3aa: CSVAWASGITDTQYF